This T cell receptor (beta chain) is from a study of blood T cell repertoires in COVID-19. Measured with immunoSEQ multiplex PCR; TCRdb has only the in-frame clones, and not every one. Among a few hundred thousand clones listed, around 85% were seen once. What was sequenced was peripheral blood. The clonotype comes from a woman aged 45-60 years with acute or convalescent COVID-19.

CDR3 region: CASNWGSANEKLFF. The CDR3 nucleotides read TGTGCCAGTAATTGGGGCAGCGCGAATGAAAAACTGTTTTTT. The chain recombines TRBV19 with TRBJ1-4; tentative D call: TRBD1 (5 bases). Germline CDR1 LNHDA, CDR2 SQIVND (reference sequence). The CDR3 extends over 14 amino acids. V was trimmed by 7 bases and J by 5 bases, leaving 14 bases between them.